This T cell receptor (beta chain) is drawn from a study of T cell responses to AZD1222 COVID-19 vaccine. This CDR3 spans 15 amino acids. The V and J ends lost 5 bases and 5 bases, in that order; junction bases with no gene match: 7. Germline CDR1 SGHTA, CDR2 FQGTGA. Libraries were prepared by immunoSEQ multiplex PCR; TCRdb keeps only in-frame clonotypes and omits some of them. The sample contains around 100,000 clones, roughly 92% of which appear only once. The starting material was peripheral blood, obtained on day 0 of AZD1222 vaccination. This TCR was sampled from an adult in good health. The rearrangement links TRBV7-3 to TRBJ2-1; 9 bases line up with TRBD2. For the CDR3, the DNA is TGTGCCAGCAGCCGAGAACTAGCGGGCGACAATGAGCAGTTCTTC. Translation gives CASSRELAGDNEQFF.